The subject of this entry is one TCR beta chain. Antigen unknown. The authors prepared the TCRbeta library with unique molecular identifiers. MiXCR, applied by TCRdb to the PCR reads, yields one record per CDR3 protein. This table holds just under 350,000 distinct CDR3 sequences, about a sixth found once. This entry belongs to a study of T-cell reconstitution after alpha-beta-depleted transplantation in children. Notes on the study in general: T-cell numbers and diversity one year post-transplant derived largely from freshly generated T cells.

This CDR3 is 16 amino acids long. The germline V and J ends were trimmed by 4 bases and 7 bases, with 21 bases remaining between them. Germline CDR1 SEHNR, CDR2 FQNEAQ (reference sequence). This chain connects TRBV7-9 to TRBJ2-3; weak D call: TRBD1 (6 bases). This sample comprised PBMCs, mostly from graft donor cells, obtained 360 days after TCRalphabeta/CD19-depleted stem cell transplant. This clonotype was sampled from a male patient aged 2 to 10 who had a stem cell transplant for acute lymphoblastic leukemia, so the T cells may come from the graft donor. As DNA, the CDR3 is TGTGCCAGCAGCTCTCCAGGGGACACAAGCCCCAATACGCAGTATTTT. It yields the protein CASSSPGDTSPNTQYF.